This TCR beta chain was sequenced during a study of spatial heterogeneity in lung cancer. Study details: Fewer alpha-chain than beta-chain sequences were consistently detected. For the average unique TCR and UMI combination, more than 8.5 occurrences appeared in raw reads. Overall study results and limits: Among blood samples, ubiquitous expanded tumor TCRs appeared more at resection than at follow-up.

TCRdb called the 5' RACE reads again in MiXCR, with one record for every CDR3 protein. The sample contains around 60,000 distinct CDR3 sequences, 7.5% to 9% of which appear only once. Time point indicated: sample taken at primary tumor resection. Sequencing covered unsorted whole RNA taken from tumor, nontumor lung or frozen PBMC. The donors, 60 to 80 patients with untreated early-stage non-small cell lung cancer, provided the samples. Deletions cut 11 bases from V and 2 bases from J, with 19 bases between. In germline, CDR1 is MDHEN, CDR2 SYDVKM. This CDR3 is 15 amino acids long. This clonotype was observed many times. The antigen is not known.

The TCR comes from a female donor with early-stage non-small cell lung cancer. The V and J genes are TRBV28 and TRBJ1-5; D gene unclear. Sequencing was performed on PBMCs, taken at surgery. DNA of the CDR3: TGTGCCGGAGTTGCGGCCTCCGAAGGCAATCAGCCCCAGCATTTT. Translated: CAGVAASEGNQPQHF.